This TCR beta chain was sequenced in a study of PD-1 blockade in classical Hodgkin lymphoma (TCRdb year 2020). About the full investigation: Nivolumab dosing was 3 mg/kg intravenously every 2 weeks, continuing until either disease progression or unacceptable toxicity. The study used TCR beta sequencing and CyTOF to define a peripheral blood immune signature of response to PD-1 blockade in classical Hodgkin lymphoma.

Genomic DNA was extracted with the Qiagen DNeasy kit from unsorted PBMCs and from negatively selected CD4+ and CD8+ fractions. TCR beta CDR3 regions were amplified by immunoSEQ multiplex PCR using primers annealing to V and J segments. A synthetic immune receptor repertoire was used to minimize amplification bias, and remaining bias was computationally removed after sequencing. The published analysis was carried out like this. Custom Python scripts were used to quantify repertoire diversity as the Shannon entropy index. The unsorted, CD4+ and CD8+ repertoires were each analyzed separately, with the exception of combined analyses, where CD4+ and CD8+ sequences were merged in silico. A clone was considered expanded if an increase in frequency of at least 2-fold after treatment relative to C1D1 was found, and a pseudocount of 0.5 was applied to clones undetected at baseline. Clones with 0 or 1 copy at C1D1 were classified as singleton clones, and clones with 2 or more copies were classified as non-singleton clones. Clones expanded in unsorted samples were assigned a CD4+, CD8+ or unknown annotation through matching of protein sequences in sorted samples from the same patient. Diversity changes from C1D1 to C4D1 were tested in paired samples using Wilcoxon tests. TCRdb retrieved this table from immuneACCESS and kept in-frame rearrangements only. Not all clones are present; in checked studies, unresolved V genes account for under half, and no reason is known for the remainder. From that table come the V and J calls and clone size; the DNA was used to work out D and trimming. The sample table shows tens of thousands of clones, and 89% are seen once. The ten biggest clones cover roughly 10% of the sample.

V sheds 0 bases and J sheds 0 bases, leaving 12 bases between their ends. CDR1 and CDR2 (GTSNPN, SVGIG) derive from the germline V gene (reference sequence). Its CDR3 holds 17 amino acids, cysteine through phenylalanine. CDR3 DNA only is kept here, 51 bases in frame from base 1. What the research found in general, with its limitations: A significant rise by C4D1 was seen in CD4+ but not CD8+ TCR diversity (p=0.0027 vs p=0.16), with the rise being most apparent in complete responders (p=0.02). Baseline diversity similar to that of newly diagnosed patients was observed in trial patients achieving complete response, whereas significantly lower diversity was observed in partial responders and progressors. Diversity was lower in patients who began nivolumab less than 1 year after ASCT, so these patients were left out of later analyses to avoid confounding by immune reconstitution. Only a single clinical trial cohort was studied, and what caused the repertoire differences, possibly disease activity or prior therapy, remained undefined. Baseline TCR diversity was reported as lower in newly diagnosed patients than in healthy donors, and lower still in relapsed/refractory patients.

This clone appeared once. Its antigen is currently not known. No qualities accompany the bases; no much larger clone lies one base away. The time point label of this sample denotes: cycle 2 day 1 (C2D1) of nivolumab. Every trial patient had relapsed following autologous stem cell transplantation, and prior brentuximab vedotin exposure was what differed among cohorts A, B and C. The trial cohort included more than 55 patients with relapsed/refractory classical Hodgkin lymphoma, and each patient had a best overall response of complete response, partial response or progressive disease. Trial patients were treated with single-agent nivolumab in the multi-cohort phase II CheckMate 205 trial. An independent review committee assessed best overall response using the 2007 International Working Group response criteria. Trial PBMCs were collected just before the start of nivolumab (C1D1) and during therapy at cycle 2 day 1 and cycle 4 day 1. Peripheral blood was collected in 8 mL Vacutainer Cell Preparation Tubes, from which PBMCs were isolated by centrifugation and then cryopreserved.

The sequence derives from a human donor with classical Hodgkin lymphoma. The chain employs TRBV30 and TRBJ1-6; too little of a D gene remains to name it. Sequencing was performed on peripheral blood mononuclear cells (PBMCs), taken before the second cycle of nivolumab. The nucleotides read TGTGCCTGGAGTGTAACGGCAGCGAGCTCCTATAATTCACCCCTCCACTTT. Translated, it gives CAWSVTAASSYNSPLHF. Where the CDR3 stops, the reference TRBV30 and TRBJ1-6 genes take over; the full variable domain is SQTIHQWPATLVQPVGSPLSLECTVEGTSNPNLYWYRQAAGRGLQLLFYSVGIGQISSEVPQNLSASRPQDRQFILSSKKLLLSDSGFYLCAWSVTAASSYNSPLHFGNGTRLTVT.